This TCR beta chain came from a study of T-cell reconstitution after alpha-beta-depleted transplantation in children. Trimming removed 10 bases at V and 8 bases at J, with 15 bases between. Germline-derived CDR1 and CDR2 are MDHEN and SYDVKM. There are 12 residues in the CDR3. The TCRbeta library was prepared with unique molecular identifiers. TCRdb reprocessed the PCR reads via MiXCR and lists one record per CDR3 protein. The sample includes hundreds of thousands of distinct CDR3 sequences, under 9.5% of them seen just once. This clonotype came up many times. The receptor was derived from a male patient aged 10 to 17 who had a stem cell transplant for acute lymphoblastic leukemia, so the T cells may come from the graft donor. This chain joins TRBV28 and TRBJ2-1, with D unclear. The starting material was PBMCs, mostly from graft donor cells, obtained 180 days after TCRalphabeta/CD19-depleted stem cell transplant. The chain's CDR3 is CATFDFGDEQFF. In nucleotides, the CDR3 is TGTGCCACCTTCGACTTTGGAGATGAGCAGTTCTTC.